Below, 20 T cell receptor beta chains from the same sample are listed, as sequenced in a study of T cell responses to AZD1222 COVID-19 vaccine. Method: immunoSEQ multiplex PCR; TCRdb's copy keeps in-frame clones and lacks some. The sample gives about 260,000 clones, about 92% of which show up once; roughly 0.51% is in the top ten. Here the sequenced sample was peripheral blood, taken on day 0 of AZD1222 vaccination. These receptors were collected from an adult in good health.

A single count supports this clone. The chain joins TRBV6-1 to TRBJ1-1; D is perhaps TRBD1 (5 bases). This CDR3 has 13 amino acids. Trimming removed 2 bases at V and 8 bases at J, with 12 bases between. The germline gives CDR1 MNHNS, CDR2 SASEGT. In nucleotides, the CDR3 is TGTGCCAGCAGTGAAAGGGTTGGGGGGGAAGCTTTCTTT. Its translation is CASSERVGGEAFF.

This clone was seen a single time. The V and J genes are TRBV28 and TRBJ1-2; D possibly corresponds to TRBD1 (6 bases). Germline V lookup: CDR1 MDHEN, CDR2 SYDVKM. The CDR3 is made up of 15 amino acids. The V end lost 3 bases, the J end lost 3 bases, and 14 bases lay between the germline ends. The CDR3 here is CASSFWDKVYYGYTF. The CDR3, as DNA: TGTGCCAGCAGTTTTTGGGACAAGGTGTACTATGGCTACACCTTC.

The chain recombines TRBV12-3 or TRBV12-4 with TRBJ1-4; D gene uncertain. This CDR3 is built from 13 residues. V was shortened by 6 bases and J by 10 bases, with 15 bases between the two germline ends. CDR3 region: CASSRLRLGKLFF. The CDR3 region has the DNA TGTGCCAGCAGCCGCCTAAGGCTCGGAAAACTGTTTTTT.

This clone was observed a single time. The chain links TRBV5-6 to TRBJ2-7, with no clear D. In germline, CDR1 is SGHDT, CDR2 YYEEEE. Trimming removed 1 base at V and 5 bases at J, with 13 bases between. The CDR3 is 14 amino acids. For the CDR3, the DNA is TGTGCCAGCAGCTTGCGTCACAGCACAAACGAGCAGTACTTC. Protein: CASSLRHSTNEQYF.

V gene TRBV4-2 combines with J gene TRBJ2-5, with 10 bases matching TRBD2. The CDR3 totals 16 residues. Losses at the gene ends were 1 base for V and 2 bases for J; bases not matched to a gene: 4. Per germline, CDR1 LGHNA and CDR2 YNFKEQ. The CDR3 is CASSQASAGGQETQYF. The DNA of the CDR3 is TGTGCCAGCAGCCAAGCCTCAGCGGGGGGGCAAGAGACCCAGTACTTC.

V is TRBV9 and J is TRBJ2-1; the match to TRBD2 covers 13 bases. The junction had 5 bases not matched to a gene; V was cut back by 0 bases and J by 8 bases. This CDR3 has 16 residues. Germline-derived CDR1 and CDR2 are SGDLS and YYNGEE. The CDR3 DNA follows: TGTGCCAGCAGCGTAGGGACTAGCGGGAGTCGGGATGAGCAGTTCTTC. Protein: CASSVGTSGSRDEQFF.

This chain connects TRBV5-1 to TRBJ2-2, with TRBD2 matching 9 bases. Germline CDR1 and CDR2: SGHRS and YFSETQ. CDR3 length equals 15 residues. With 6 bases clipped from V and 1 base from J, the junction kept 4 bases outside the gene matches. The CDR3 nucleotides are TGCGCCAGCACTCCGACTAGCGGGAACACCGGGGAGCTGTTTTTT. Translating gives CASTPTSGNTGELFF.

This clone was detected only a few times. The chain couples TRBV7-8 to TRBJ1-5; 12 positions match TRBD1. The V segment lost 1 base and the J segment 6 bases; nucleotides outside the gene matches: 7. CDR3 length equals 17 residues. Germline V gene data show CDR1 as SGHVS and CDR2 as FQNEAQ. The CDR3: CASSLEGTGGDGQPQHF. CDR3 nucleotides: TGTGCCAGCAGCTTAGAAGGGACAGGGGGCGACGGTCAGCCCCAGCATTTT.

This chain joins TRBV6-2 or TRBV6-3 and TRBJ2-1; no reliable D call. V was trimmed by 2 bases and J by 10 bases, leaving 6 bases between them. Per the germline V gene, CDR1 is MNHEY and CDR2 is SVGEGT. The CDR3 covers 11 residues. Here the CDR3 reads CASSYGWEQFF. The CDR3 DNA reads as TGTGCCAGCAGTTACGGGTGGGAGCAGTTCTTC.

The chain recombines TRBV15 with TRBJ1-2, with unresolved D. Trimming removed 0 bases from V and 8 bases from J, with 16 bases in between. The CDR3 has 15 residues. Germline-derived CDR1 and CDR2 are LNHNV and YYDKDF (reference sequence). DNA of the CDR3: TGTGCCACCAGCAGAGATAGGGCCAGTGGCTGGGGCTACACCTTC. Encoded protein: CATSRDRASGWGYTF.

J is TRBJ1-1 and V is TRBV9; 8 bases are shared with TRBD1. Trimming cost V 4 bases and J 9 bases; bases outside gene matches: 11. There are 14 residues in the CDR3. Germline assignment: CDR1 SGDLS and CDR2 YYNGEE. The CDR3 DNA reads TGTGCCAGCAGCCTTGGACAGGGAAGTTTTCAAGCTTTCTTT. Protein: CASSLGQGSFQAFF.

The CDR3: CASSTNRDSAQYF. The CDR3 coding sequence is TGTGCCAGCAGCACAAACCGGGACTCAGCGCAGTATTTT. The V call is TRBV7-3, the J call TRBJ2-3; tentative D call: TRBD2 (6 bases). V was trimmed by 5 bases and J by 10 bases, leaving 16 bases between them. The CDR3 loop spans 13 amino acids. Germline V gene lookup returns CDR1 SGHTA and CDR2 FQGTGA.

The rearrangement links TRBV18 to TRBJ1-1; 8 positions agree with TRBD1. The germline V gene has CDR1 KGHSH and CDR2 LQKENI. V shed 2 bases and J 0 bases; nucleotides not matched to a gene: 5. This CDR3 is built from 16 residues. In nucleotides, the CDR3 is TGTGCCAGCTCACCAAGGGACAGGCCCATGAACACTGAAGCTTTCTTT. It is translated as CASSPRDRPMNTEAFF. The full variable domain, with the rest looked up from reference TRBV18 and TRBJ1-1, is NAGVMQNPRHLVRRRGQEARLRCSPMKGHSHVYWYRQLPEEGLKFMVYLQKENIIDESGMPKERFSAEFPKEGPSILRIQQVVRGDSAAYFCASSPRDRPMNTEAFFGQGTRLTVV.

The CDR3 DNA reads TGTGCCAGTAGTTCGCGTATCAATCAGCCCCAGCATTTT. Protein: CASSSRINQPQHF. The genes are TRBV19 and TRBJ1-5; D gene ambiguous. Germline V lookup: CDR1 LNHDA, CDR2 SQIVND (reference sequence). V dropped 5 bases and J dropped 3 bases, with 8 bases sitting between them. This CDR3 has 13 amino acids.

This rearrangement joins TRBV5-4 to TRBJ2-1, with 8 bases that match TRBD1. V gave up 4 bases and J gave up 10 bases; unmatched junction bases: 4. CDR1 and CDR2 from the germline V gene are SGHNT and YYREEE (reference sequence). There are 12 residues in the CDR3. CDR3 sequence: CASSRDRGEQFF. The CDR3 nucleotides read TGTGCCAGCAGCCGAGACAGGGGCGAGCAGTTCTTC.

The rearrangement links TRBV19 to TRBJ2-7; D uncertain. Germline CDR1 is LNHDA and CDR2 is SQIVND (reference sequence). The CDR3 length is 14 residues. The germline V and J ends were trimmed by 2 bases and 2 bases, with 10 bases remaining between them. CDR3 sequence: CASSIRWATYEQYF. CDR3 DNA sequence: TGTGCCAGTAGTATAAGGTGGGCTACCTACGAGCAGTACTTC.

The chain links TRBV2 to TRBJ2-6; maybe TRBD1 (6 bases). This CDR3 has 15 residues. Trimming stripped 4 bases from V and 4 bases from J, with 11 bases between. Germline V gene sequence: CDR1 SNHLY, CDR2 FYNNEI. As DNA, the CDR3 is TGTGCCAGCAGTGTCCAGGGGCACGGGGCCAACGTCCTGACTTTC. This translates into CASSVQGHGANVLTF.

V and J are TRBV11-2 and TRBJ1-3; no firm D call. The CDR3 length is 17 residues. In germline, CDR1 is SGHAT, CDR2 FQNNGV. V was clipped by 0 bases and J by 0 bases, with 12 bases between them. CDR3 sequence (DNA): TGTGCCAGCAGCTTAGATCACCAGACTGTCTCTGGAAACACCATATATTTT. Translating it yields CASSLDHQTVSGNTIYF.

The genes are TRBV4-1 and TRBJ2-7; D is uncertain. Germline V lookup: CDR1 MGHRA, CDR2 YSYEKL. This CDR3 is built from 19 residues. The V and J ends lost 0 bases and 3 bases respectively, with 24 bases between them. The CDR3 is CASSQDQKYRHYRHYEQYF. CDR3 sequence (DNA): TGCGCCAGCAGCCAAGATCAAAAGTACCGGCACTACAGACACTACGAGCAGTACTTC.

The CDR3 loop reads CASSPSPAMNTEAFF. CDR3 coding DNA: TGTGCCAGCAGCCCCTCCCCAGCGATGAACACTGAAGCTTTCTTT. The chain couples TRBV5-5 to TRBJ1-1; D is uncertain. Trimming removed 4 bases at V and 0 bases at J, with 13 bases between. Germline-derived CDR1 and CDR2 are SGHKS and YYEKEE (reference sequence). The CDR3 sequence is 15 residues long. The full variable domain, with the rest looked up from reference TRBV5-5 and TRBJ1-1, is DAGVTQSPTHLIKTRGQQVTLRCSPISGHKSVSWYQQVLGQGPQFIFQYYEKEERGRGNFPDRFSARQFPNYSSELNVNALLLGDSALYLCASSPSPAMNTEAFFGQGTRLTVV.